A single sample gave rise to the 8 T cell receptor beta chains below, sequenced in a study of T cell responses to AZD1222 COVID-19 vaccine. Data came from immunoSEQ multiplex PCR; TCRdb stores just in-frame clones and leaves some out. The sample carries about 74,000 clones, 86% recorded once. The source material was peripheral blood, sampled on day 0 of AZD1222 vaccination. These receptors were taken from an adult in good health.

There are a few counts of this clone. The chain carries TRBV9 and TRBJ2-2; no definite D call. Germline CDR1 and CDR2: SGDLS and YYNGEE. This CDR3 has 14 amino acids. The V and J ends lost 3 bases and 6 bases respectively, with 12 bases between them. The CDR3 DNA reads TGTGCCAGCAGCGCCGACTCCCTTCCCGGGGAGCTGTTTTTT. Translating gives CASSADSLPGELFF.

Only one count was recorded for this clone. CDR3 region: CASKGQGNYGYTF. The CDR3 nucleotides are TGTGCCAGTAAGGGACAGGGGAACTATGGCTACACCTTC. V gene TRBV19 combines with J gene TRBJ1-2; 10 positions match TRBD1. Germline V gene data show CDR1 as LNHDA and CDR2 as SQIVND (reference sequence). The CDR3 is 13 amino acids. V lost 7 bases to trimming and J lost 2 bases; unmatched junction nucleotides: 1.

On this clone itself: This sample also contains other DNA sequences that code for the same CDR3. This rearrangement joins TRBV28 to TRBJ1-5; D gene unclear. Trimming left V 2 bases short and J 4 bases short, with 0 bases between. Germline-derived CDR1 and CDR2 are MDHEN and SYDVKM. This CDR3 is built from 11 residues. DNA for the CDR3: TGTGCCAGCAGTTTAAATCAGCCCCAGCATTTT. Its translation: CASSLNQPQHF.

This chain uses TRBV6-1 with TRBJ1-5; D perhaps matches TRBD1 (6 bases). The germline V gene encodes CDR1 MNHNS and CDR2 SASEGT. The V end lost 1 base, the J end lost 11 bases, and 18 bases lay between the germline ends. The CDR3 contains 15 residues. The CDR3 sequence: CASSEVRTAVWTQHF. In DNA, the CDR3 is TGTGCCAGCAGTGAAGTCCGGACAGCCGTCTGGACCCAGCATTTT.

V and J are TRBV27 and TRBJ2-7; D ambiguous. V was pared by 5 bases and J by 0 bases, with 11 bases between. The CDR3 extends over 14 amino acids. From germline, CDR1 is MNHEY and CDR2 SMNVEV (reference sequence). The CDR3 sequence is CASSPQSASYEQYF. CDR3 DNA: TGTGCCAGCAGTCCCCAGTCAGCCTCCTACGAGCAGTACTTC.

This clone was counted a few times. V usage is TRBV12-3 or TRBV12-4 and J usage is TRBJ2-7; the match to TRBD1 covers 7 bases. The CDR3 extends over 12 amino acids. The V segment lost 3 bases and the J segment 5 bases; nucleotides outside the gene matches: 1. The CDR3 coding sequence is TGTGCCAGCAGTTTCGACAGGGACGAGCAGTACTTC. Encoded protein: CASSFDRDEQYF.

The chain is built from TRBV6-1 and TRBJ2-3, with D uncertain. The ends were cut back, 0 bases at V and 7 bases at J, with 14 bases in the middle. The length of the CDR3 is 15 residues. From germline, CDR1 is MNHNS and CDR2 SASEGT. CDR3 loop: CASSEAYLATNTQYF. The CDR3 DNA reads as TGTGCCAGCAGTGAAGCCTATCTCGCCACTAATACGCAGTATTTT.

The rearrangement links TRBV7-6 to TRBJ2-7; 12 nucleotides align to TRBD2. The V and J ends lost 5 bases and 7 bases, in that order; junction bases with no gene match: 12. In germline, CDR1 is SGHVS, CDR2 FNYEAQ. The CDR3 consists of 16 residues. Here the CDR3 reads CASSVQTSGSQGEQYF. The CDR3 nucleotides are TGTGCCAGCAGCGTACAGACTAGCGGGAGCCAGGGGGAGCAGTACTTC.